This T cell receptor (beta chain) was found in a study of Ad26.COV2.S vaccination and SARS-CoV-2 variants (dated by TCRdb to the early 2020s). About the study as a whole: Vaccine-arm donors were drawn from COV1001, a multicentre, randomized, double-blind, placebo-controlled phase I-IIa trial of Ad26.COV2.S in healthy adults. Investigators did not know the trial group allocation while performing experiments and assessing outcomes. Participants in the trial were split at random into five groups of five each, receiving low-dose or high-dose Ad26.COV2.S once or twice, or else placebo on both occasions. Sequencing of the TCRbeta repertoire served to evaluate the specificity and breadth of SARS-CoV-2-reactive T cell receptors following Ad26.COV2.S vaccination. The TCR-sequenced set comprised around 30 samples: some 19 Ad26.COV2.S vaccine recipients, 5 placebo recipients and 8 SARS-CoV-2 convalescent individuals. Ad26.COV2.S was administered intramuscularly at a dose of 5x10^10 or 1x10^11 viral particles, either as one shot or as two shots given 56 days apart. Beyond this particular receptor, the publication reports: Compared with placebo recipients, Ad26.COV2.S recipients showed higher spike-specific TCR breadth (P = 0.0014). After vaccination, spike-specific CD8+ and CD4+ T cell responses were reported to show substantial breadth. According to the authors, total T cell responses may have been underestimated by the TCR breadth and depth analyses. The study was not powered for comparison of responses between vaccine doses or regimens. Vaccine and placebo recipients had similar non-spike TCR breadth, a finding consistent with the vaccine containing only spike.

In the case of this clone: Its antigen is currently not known. No much larger clone is present one base from it, and per-base qualities are unavailable.

Inclusive of the bounding cysteine and phenylalanine, the CDR3 is 16 residues long. Solely the CDR3 DNA is kept, with 48 bases framed from the first base. V gives up 2 bases and J gives up 5 bases, and the segment between their germline ends measures 16 bases. As encoded in the germline V gene, CDR1 is KGHSH while CDR2 is LQKENI. The immunoSEQ Assay was used to sequence TCRbeta CDR3 regions. After extraction, genomic DNA underwent amplification by bias-controlled multiplex PCR, followed by high-throughput sequencing. Under the source paper's analysis protocol: Collapsing and filtering of sequences were performed to quantify the absolute abundance of each unique TCRbeta CDR3 region. Usable DNA was measured by amplifying reference genes present in all nucleated cells, and TCRbeta template counts were normalized to that usable DNA to estimate T cell fraction. Repertoire TCRs were annotated as SARS-CoV-2-specific when V gene, CDR3 amino acid sequence and J gene were exactly matched to a known reactive TCR set. The reference SARS-CoV-2 TCR set was derived from MIRA and filtered for enrichment in COVID-19-positive ImmuneCODE repertoires, a step that removed public or cross-reactive TCRs. Based on the MIRA antigens, annotated TCRs were further analysed at the level of specific ORF or position within ORF. Breadth was defined as annotated unique rearrangements over total unique productive rearrangements; depth was the summed frequency of those rearrangements. TCR breadth was compared between groups using two-sided Wilcoxon rank-sum tests. The table was pulled from immuneACCESS by TCRdb, which kept in-frame rearrangements only. Such tables lose some clones; where checked, under half of the loss comes from unresolved V genes, and the rest has no known cause. V and J calls and clone size are those listed in that table; D and trimming were worked out from the DNA. The sample data list around 300,000 clones, and 88% of these were observed just once. The ten most abundant clones make up around 6.4% of the sample.

The treatment or condition label on this specimen signifies: 15 to 20 received Ad26.COV2.S at low or high dose, single or two shots; several received placebo; per-sample allocation not given. For vaccine and placebo recipients, the sequenced repertoires came from samples collected on day 63 after the first injection. Cohort 1b enrolled 25 or so adults aged 18-55 years at a single site in Boston, USA, between 29 July and 7 August 2020. As a vaccine, Ad26.COV2.S was a replication-incompetent adenovirus type 26 vector that expressed a prefusion-stabilized SARS-CoV-2 spike protein derived from the original Wuhan strain.

The sequencing here drew on peripheral blood, taken in a trial of Ad26.COV2.S vaccine versus placebo. This receptor chain uses TRBV18 and TRBJ2-1; the D gene identity is not certain. The sequence was obtained from a person between 18 and 65 years old who received the Ad26.COV2.S COVID-19 vaccine or a placebo. The sequenced DNA: TGTGCCAGCTCACCAGGTTTCCGTACCTATAACAATGAGCAGTTCTTC. This translates into CASSPGFRTYNNEQFF.